The source of this TCR beta chain is a study of T cells in Graves' hyperthyroidism and ophthalmopathy. In this sample, this clonotype turned up once. Antigen: not known. Hyperthyroidism, newly diagnosed and lasting under 2 months, affected patients aged 18 to 65. Lactation, pregnancy, other autoimmune disease or uncontrolled infection excluded patients. General observations from the study: Most thyroid clonotypes with frequency above 0.001 were detected in blood.

This CDR3 is built from 13 residues. The germline V and J ends were trimmed by 4 bases and 0 bases, with 6 bases remaining between them. CDR1 is SNHLY and CDR2 is FYNNEI in the germline V gene. The source material, RNA transcripts, was used to amplify TCR beta CDR3 regions. With the HTBI primer set, the TCR CDR3 went through a first round of RT-PCR. TCRdb redid the calling of the multiplex PCR reads with MiXCR, one entry per CDR3 protein. The table includes 350,000 or so distinct CDR3 sequences, about 15% detected once. The source of this sequence is a woman between 25 and 40 years old with Graves' hyperthyroidism that later progressed to Graves' ophthalmopathy. The chain carries TRBV2 and TRBJ1-2, with unresolved D. Sequenced sample: blood. The CDR3 DNA sequence: TGTGCCAGCAGTGCAGCCACTAACTATGGCTACACCTTC. It encodes CASSAATNYGYTF.